The clone carrying this T cell receptor (beta chain) has a count of ten or more. This entry comes from a study of neurological immune-mediated disorders. As for the study in general: Secondary progressive cases numbered 3 among the 35 or so multiple sclerosis patients, while the other 31 were relapsing-remitting.

TCRdb itself ran the 5' RACE reads through MiXCR, one entry per CDR3 protein. The sample holds some 66,000 distinct CDR3 sequences, nearly 3.5% seen once. The ends were cut back, 2 bases at V and 5 bases at J, with 13 bases in the middle. From germline, CDR1 is SGHDT and CDR2 YYEEEE. CDR3 length: 14 residues. The chain employs TRBV5-6 and TRBJ2-5; perhaps TRBD2 as D (5 bases). This clonotype originated in a man aged 35-49 years with multiple sclerosis. Sample: PBMCs. CDR3 amino acids: CASSFGLLRETQYF. The DNA of the CDR3 is TGTGCCAGCAGCTTTGGACTTCTCCGGGAGACCCAGTACTTC.